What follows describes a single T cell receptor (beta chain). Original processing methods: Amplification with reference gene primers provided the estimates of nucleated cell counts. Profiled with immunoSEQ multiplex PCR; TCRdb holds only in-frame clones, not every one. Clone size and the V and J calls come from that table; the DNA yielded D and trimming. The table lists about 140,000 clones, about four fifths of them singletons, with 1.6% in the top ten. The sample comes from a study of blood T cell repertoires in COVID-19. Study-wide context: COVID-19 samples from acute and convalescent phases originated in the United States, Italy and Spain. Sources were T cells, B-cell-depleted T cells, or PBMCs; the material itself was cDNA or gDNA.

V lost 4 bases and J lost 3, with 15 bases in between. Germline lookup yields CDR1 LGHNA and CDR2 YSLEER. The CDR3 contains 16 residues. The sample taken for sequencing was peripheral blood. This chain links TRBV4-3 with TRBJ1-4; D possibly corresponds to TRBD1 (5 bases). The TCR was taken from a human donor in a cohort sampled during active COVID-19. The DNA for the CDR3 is TGCGCCAGCAGCCGTGTTTTGGGGGGGGCTAATGAAAAACTGTTTTTT. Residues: CASSRVLGGANEKLFF.